The entry below describes one TCR beta chain. Its antigen is not identified. PCR amplification relied on 60 Vbeta primers (plus 13 Jbeta primers). The data were produced by immunoSEQ multiplex PCR, yet TCRdb's version contains in-frame clones alone and is incomplete. The sample consists of around 190,000 clones, nearly 80% of them appearing once. The CDR3 covers 13 residues. Germline V gives CDR1 SNHLY, CDR2 FYNNEI. With 6 bases removed from V and 4 bases from J, the gap between germline ends came to 12 bases. This specimen comes from a study of cytomegalovirus exposure and HLA in healthy donors. Nominally healthy donors were sampled, though unrecorded immune exposures were likely. Study-level results: A previous analysis found most TCR beta V segments productive roughly 90% or roughly 30% of the time. A missense DCLRE1C variant was associated with V- and J-gene trimming of TCR beta chains in a later analysis, and an independent cohort replicated the association.

The source of this sequence is a female donor in good health and CMV-seronegative. The chain uses TRBV2 and TRBJ1-1; maybe TRBD1 (5 bases). Sequenced sample: PBMCs. The DNA for the CDR3 is TGTGCCAGCAGCAACAATAGGGGCACTGAAGCTTTCTTT. Protein: CASSNNRGTEAFF.